These 9 T cell receptor beta chains came from one sample sequenced in a study of T cell changes during pregnancy in multiple sclerosis. Sequenced by immunoSEQ multiplex PCR; TCRdb stores in-frame clones only, minus some. There are tens of thousands of clones in the sample; almost 90% occur only once, and under 6.5% lies in the top ten. Sample: peripheral blood, taken after pregnancy. All receptors derive from a female donor in good health, enrolled as a control in a pregnancy study.

The chain combines TRBV15 with TRBJ2-3, with D tentatively TRBD2 (6 bases). With 3 bases removed from V and 3 bases from J, the gap between germline ends came to 13 bases. CDR1 is LNHNV and CDR2 is YYDKDF in the germline V gene (reference sequence). This CDR3 is built from 15 residues. CDR3 in DNA: TGTGCCACCAGCAGGCCCCCAAGCGGGACAGATACGCAGTATTTT. It specifies CATSRPPSGTDTQYF.

The CDR3 sequence is CASSSHRGNYGYTF. The CDR3 DNA sequence: TGTGCCAGCAGTTCCCATCGGGGGAACTATGGCTACACCTTC. This chain uses TRBV27 with TRBJ1-2; perhaps TRBD1 as D (5 bases). Germline CDR1 reads MNHEY; CDR2 reads SMNVEV (reference sequence). Between the trimmed V and J ends, which lost 4 bases and 2 bases, there was a span of 11 bases. The CDR3 loop spans 14 amino acids.

This clone was seen only a few times. The genes are TRBV28 and TRBJ1-5; 10 bases are shared with TRBD1. With V trimmed by 4 bases and J by 6 bases, 6 bases remained unmatched. Germline loops: CDR1 MDHEN, CDR2 SYDVKM. This CDR3 has 15 amino acids. This chain's CDR3 is CASSSGTGDSQPQHF. DNA for the CDR3: TGTGCCAGCAGTTCCGGGACAGGGGATTCTCAGCCCCAGCATTTT.

This chain connects TRBV7-9 to TRBJ1-4; D gene unclear. Deletions cut 3 bases from V and 8 bases from J, with 7 bases between. CDR3 length: 12 amino acids. Germline V lookup: CDR1 SEHNR, CDR2 FQNEAQ (reference sequence). The chain's CDR3 is CASSFSSEKLFF. In nucleotides, the CDR3 is TGTGCCAGCAGCTTTAGTAGCGAAAAACTGTTTTTT.

This clone was seen more than once but under ten times. This chain connects TRBV5-6 to TRBJ1-2; 8 bases align to TRBD1. CDR3 length: 16 amino acids. Germline V gene lookup returns CDR1 SGHDT and CDR2 YYEEEE. Trimming cost V 0 bases and J 2 bases; bases outside gene matches: 6. CDR3 coding DNA: TGTGCCAGCAGCTTGGCCCCGACAGGGGCCAACTATGGCTACACCTTC. Its translation: CASSLAPTGANYGYTF.

The CDR3 DNA reads as TGTGCCAGCAGTGAAATGATCAGCTCCTATAATTCACCCCTCCACTTT. Translation: CASSEMISSYNSPLHF. The chain joins TRBV6-1 to TRBJ1-6; D not resolved. The V and J ends lost 2 bases and 0 bases respectively, with 8 bases between them. The CDR3 runs 16 residues. Germline assignment: CDR1 MNHNS and CDR2 SASEGT.

CDR3 sequence (DNA): TGTGCCAGCAGCCAAGATCTCGGGAGTTCCTCTGGAAACACCATATATTTT. Its protein is CASSQDLGSSSGNTIYF. The chain has TRBV14 and TRBJ1-3, with no clear D. Trimming stripped 0 bases from V and 0 bases from J, with 12 bases between. The CDR3 is made up of 17 amino acids. In germline, CDR1 is SGHDN, CDR2 FVKESK.

The chain has TRBV15 and TRBJ2-1; possible D gene TRBD1, 5 bases. The germline V gene encodes CDR1 LNHNV and CDR2 YYDKDF (reference sequence). V was cut by 0 bases and J by 8 bases, with 8 bases left in between. The CDR3 contains 13 residues. The CDR3 region is CATSRDQGDEQFF. In DNA form, the CDR3 reads TGTGCCACCAGCAGAGATCAGGGTGATGAGCAGTTCTTC.

The chain's CDR3 is CASSPLRETPGELFF. In DNA, the CDR3 is TGTGCCAGTAGTCCCCTGCGGGAGACCCCCGGGGAGCTGTTTTTT. This chain joins TRBV19 and TRBJ2-2, with 7 bases fitting TRBD2. The CDR3 has 15 residues. Germline V lookup: CDR1 LNHDA, CDR2 SQIVND (reference sequence). The trim removed 5 bases at V and 6 bases at J, leaving 9 bases unmatched. Looking up the rest from reference TRBV19 and TRBJ2-2 gives the full variable domain: DGGITQSPKYLFRKEGQNVTLSCEQNLNHDAMYWYRQDPGQGLRLIYYSQIVNDFQKGDIAEGYSVSREKKESFPLTVTSAQKNPTAFYLCASSPLRETPGELFFGEGSRLTVL.